These 20 T cell receptor beta chains share one sample of origin, sequenced in a study of blood T cells in healthy people across ages. PCR was performed a second time for about 7 to 12 cycles using a sample-barcoded 5' primer and a J-beta primer mix. TCRdb independently ran MiXCR on the 5' RACE reads; one entry per CDR3 protein. This table has hundreds of thousands of distinct CDR3 sequences, just over 55% appearing once. The sample consisted of blood. These receptors were obtained from a man between 40 and 49 years old in good health.

The chain has TRBV7-3 and TRBJ2-7; the D is unclear. Per the germline V gene, CDR1 is SGHTA and CDR2 is FQGTGA. The CDR3 is 14 residues long. V gave up 4 bases and J gave up 0 bases, with 10 bases separating them. CDR3 bases: TGTGCCAGCAGCTACGAGGACGGCTCCTACGAGCAGTACTTC. Its translation is CASSYEDGSYEQYF.

The V and J genes are TRBV11-2 and TRBJ1-1; D unresolved. The CDR3 spans 14 residues. Per germline, CDR1 SGHAT and CDR2 FQNNGV. Trimming stripped 1 base from V and 1 base from J, with 7 bases between. CDR3 DNA: TGTGCCAGCAGCTTAGTTTCAGGGAACACTGAAGCTTTCTTT. It is translated as CASSLVSGNTEAFF.

Written as DNA, the CDR3 is TGTGCCAGCAGCCCAATTGGGCTGGATACGCAGTATTTT. Protein product: CASSPIGLDTQYF. V gene TRBV6-6 combines with J gene TRBJ2-3, with D uncertain. Germline-derived CDR1 and CDR2 are MNHNY and SVGAGI (reference sequence). The V end was cut by 6 bases, the J end by 6 bases, with 13 bases between. The CDR3 runs 13 residues.

This clonotype was observed a few times. The rearrangement links TRBV11-1 to TRBJ2-7; the match to TRBD1 covers 7 bases. The germline CDR1 and CDR2 sequences are SGHAT and FQDESV (reference sequence). J gave up 4 bases and V 3 bases, and 3 bases lay outside the gene matches. The CDR3 is 13 amino acids. The CDR3 DNA follows: TGTGCCAGCAGCTTCGGGACAGAATACGAGCAGTACTTC. Encoded protein: CASSFGTEYEQYF.

CDR3: CATSESGKNIQYF. The CDR3 bases are TGTGCCACCAGTGAGTCTGGGAAAAACATTCAGTACTTC. V is TRBV24-1 and J is TRBJ2-7, with D hard to call. The DNA end favors TRBJ2-4, so the J call may be wrong. The CDR3 has 13 amino acids. Germline CDR1 is KGHDR and CDR2 is SFDVKD.

The V and J genes are TRBV10-3 and TRBJ1-6; D call uncertain. Germline assignment: CDR1 ENHRY and CDR2 SYGVKD. This CDR3 region has 15 residues. The germline V and J ends were trimmed by 4 bases and 9 bases, with 16 bases remaining between them. The CDR3: CAISGDLLRLSPLHF. The CDR3 nucleotides read TGTGCCATCAGTGGCGACCTCCTGAGACTTTCACCCCTCCACTTT.

This rearrangement joins TRBV6-2 or TRBV6-3 to TRBJ2-1, with D perhaps matching TRBD1 (5 bases). V lost 5 bases and J lost 4, with 15 bases in between. The CDR3 is 15 residues long. Looked up from germline, CDR1 is MNHEY and CDR2 is SVGEGT. The CDR3 spells CASSPDRFIYNEQFF. The CDR3 DNA reads as TGTGCCAGCAGTCCTGACAGATTCATTTACAATGAGCAGTTCTTC.

J is TRBJ2-1 and V is TRBV24-1; no reliable D call. Germline V gene sequence: CDR1 KGHDR, CDR2 SFDVKD. This CDR3 is 13 amino acids long. V was cut by 3 bases and J by 9 bases, with 11 bases left in between. In nucleotides, the CDR3 is TGTGCCACCAGTGATGCGATTTTAAGTGAGCAGTTCTTC. Translating it yields CATSDAILSEQFF.

There are a few counts of this clonotype. The rearrangement joins TRBV9 to TRBJ2-5, with D tentatively TRBD2 (5 bases). Germline CDR1 and CDR2: SGDLS and YYNGEE. The CDR3 totals 15 residues. The V end lost 4 bases, the J end lost 6 bases, and 19 bases lay between the germline ends. The CDR3 region has the DNA TGTGCCAGCAGCTTGACAAGCGGCCCGAGTAAGACCCAGTACTTC. It yields the protein CASSLTSGPSKTQYF.

The chain couples TRBV9 to TRBJ2-7; tentative D call: TRBD2 (6 bases). Trimming took 5 bases from V and 3 from J, leaving 18 bases between them. This CDR3 has 15 residues. The germline V gene encodes CDR1 SGDLS and CDR2 YYNGEE. CDR3 in DNA: TGTGCCAGCAGTCCAACTAGCACGGCTCTCTACGAGCAGTACTTC. Protein sequence: CASSPTSTALYEQYF.

The chain couples TRBV7-3 to TRBJ2-1; TRBD1 agrees at 7 bases. CDR3 size: 15 residues. In germline, CDR1 is SGHTA, CDR2 FQGTGA. V gave up 3 bases and J gave up 6 bases; unmatched junction bases: 8. The CDR3 DNA sequence: TGTGCCAGCAGCTTGACAGGGAGTAAGAGCAATGAGCAGTTCTTC. Translated: CASSLTGSKSNEQFF.

This clonotype occurred a few times. CDR3 protein: CASSQDLDSTYEQYF. The CDR3 region has the DNA TGTGCCAGCAGCCAAGATCTGGACTCGACCTACGAGCAGTACTTC. The chain employs TRBV4-2 and TRBJ2-7, with a possible D match to TRBD2 (5 bases). The V and J ends lost 0 bases and 2 bases respectively, with 11 bases between them. Germline values: CDR1 LGHNA, CDR2 YNFKEQ. The length of the CDR3 is 15 residues.

This chain uses TRBV6-5 with TRBJ2-7, with D uncertain. Germline loops: CDR1 MNHEY, CDR2 SVGAGI. The length of the CDR3 is 15 residues. V gave up 6 bases and J gave up 0 bases, with 15 bases separating them. The CDR3 region has the DNA TGTGCCAGCAGCTCTCTAGGCCGAAGCTCCTACGAGCAGTACTTC. Translation: CASSSLGRSSYEQYF.

In its sample, this clonotype was seen once. The chain carries TRBV10-3 and TRBJ1-2; possible D gene TRBD1, 5 bases. The CDR3 runs to 16 residues. Trimming removed 0 bases from V and 6 bases from J, with 17 bases in between. Germline loops: CDR1 ENHRY, CDR2 SYGVKD. The CDR3: CAISESTRAGNDGYTF. The CDR3 bases are TGTGCCATCAGTGAGTCGACGCGCGCAGGGAACGATGGCTACACCTTC.

This rearrangement joins TRBV20-1 to TRBJ1-4; no clear D gene. Trimming stripped 0 bases from V and 8 bases from J, with 13 bases between. CDR1 is DFQATT, CDR2 SNEGSKA, per germline (reference sequence). This CDR3 comprises 14 residues. Here the CDR3 reads CSARESLGQEKLFF. In DNA form, the CDR3 reads TGCAGTGCTAGAGAGTCTTTAGGGCAGGAAAAACTGTTTTTT.

The chain carries TRBV24-1 and TRBJ1-2, with D hard to call. The CDR3 totals 11 residues. CDR1 is KGHDR, CDR2 SFDVKD, per germline. V was shortened by 4 bases and J by 4 bases, with 3 bases between the two germline ends. CDR3 sequence (DNA): TGTGCCACCAGTGACACCTATGGCTACACCTTC. It yields the protein CATSDTYGYTF.

The chain combines TRBV19 with TRBJ1-5; no firm D call. V was pared by 4 bases and J by 3 bases, with 16 bases between. Germline CDR1 LNHDA, CDR2 SQIVND (reference sequence). This CDR3 region has 16 residues. DNA of the CDR3: TGTGCCAGTAGTAAACCCGGGTTTTCGTTCAATCAGCCCCAGCATTTT. Translation: CASSKPGFSFNQPQHF.

This clonotype occurred a few times. The J gene is TRBJ1-2, the V gene TRBV2; D is undetermined. V was cut by 3 bases and J by 2 bases, with 7 bases left in between. CDR1 SNHLY and CDR2 FYNNEI come from the germline V gene. The CDR3 totals 13 residues. The CDR3 DNA reads TGTGCCAGCAGTGAGTCCGGGAACTATGGCTACACCTTC. It specifies CASSESGNYGYTF.

The chain carries TRBV10-3 and TRBJ2-6; D ambiguous. Germline V gene lookup returns CDR1 ENHRY and CDR2 SYGVKD. V was clipped by 6 bases and J by 4 bases, with 7 bases between them. CDR3 size: 13 residues. The CDR3 coding sequence is TGTGCCATCAGCCCCGGCGGGGCCAACGTCCTGACTTTC. This sequence encodes CAISPGGANVLTF.

The chain links TRBV5-8 to TRBJ1-5; no firm D call. The CDR3 length is 16 residues. V was shortened by 0 bases and J by 0 bases, with 10 bases between the two germline ends. Per the germline V gene, CDR1 is SGHTS and CDR2 is YDEGEE. The CDR3 nucleotides are TGTGCCAGCAGCTTGGTACAGCGTTATAGCAATCAGCCCCAGCATTTT. Its translation: CASSLVQRYSNQPQHF.